Listed here is a single T cell receptor (beta chain). This specimen belongs to a study of tumor and adjacent non-tumor tissue in lung cancer. Study summary: On average, productive TCRbeta reads reached about 4.2 million per sample.

Three rounds of nested PCR, following a modified ARM-PCR protocol, produced the TCRbeta library. Each CDR3 protein gets one entry after TCRdb re-called the multiplex PCR reads with MiXCR. The sample records under 100,000 distinct CDR3 sequences, 55% to 70% being singletons. Germline loops: CDR1 SGHDN, CDR2 FVKESK. V dropped 10 bases and J dropped 11; count of bases not matched to a gene: 18. CDR3 length: 14 amino acids. No cell sorting was done before RNA was extracted from the tissue. Newly diagnosed lung cancer patients had thoracic surgery in China, August–November 2014, without prior chemotherapy.

V gene TRBV14 combines with J gene TRBJ1-2; 8 bases line up with TRBD1. This TCR was recovered from a woman aged 70-85 years with non-small cell lung cancer. The sequenced material came from lung tumor tissue. This CDR3 is CAIYPRGLIEEYTF. CDR3 nucleotide sequence: TGTGCCATCTACCCCAGGGGGCTTATTGAGGAATACACCTTC.